This TCR beta chain was obtained from a study of T cell responses to AZD1222 COVID-19 vaccine. V lost 6 bases and J 0 bases, leaving 14 bases between the germline ends. From germline, CDR1 is LNHDA and CDR2 SQIVND (reference sequence). This CDR3 comprises 15 residues. Sequencing used immunoSEQ multiplex PCR; TCRdb keeps in-frame clones, though not all of them. The sample holds tens of thousands of clones; around nine tenths are singletons and the top ten take 3.3%. This clonotype was obtained from an adult who received the AZD1222 COVID-19 vaccine. V is TRBV19 and J is TRBJ1-1; D gene ambiguous. The sequencing used peripheral blood, collected 28 days after the second AZD1222 dose. CDR3 sequence reads: CASSRSKGLNTEAFF. The CDR3 nucleotides read TGTGCCAGTAGCCGCTCAAAGGGATTGAACACTGAAGCTTTCTTT.